One and the same sample provided the 18 T cell receptor beta chains below, sequenced in a study of CD8 T cells in Susac syndrome (dated by TCRdb to about 2019). Library generation was performed with the immunoSEQ multiplex PCR assay. RNA was extracted using the RNeasy kit, and roughly 0.45 to 1 microgram was reverse transcribed with random hexamers. The public reads were run again by TCRdb, first through fastp at Q25 and then through MiXCR, and only productive beta chains were kept. Entries are consolidated by CDR3 protein sequence, retaining the most common genes and DNA. The sample yields about 210,000 distinct CDR3 sequences; 95% were counted once. 0.075% to 0.095% of the sample rests with the top ten. The specimen was CD4+ T cells from PBMCs. Receptors originate from a human donor with multiple sclerosis.

The chain links TRBV20-1 to TRBJ2-7; 8 nucleotides line up with TRBD2. Trimming at V came to 6 bases and at J to 3 bases, leaving 16 bases not matched to a gene. CDR1 is DFQATT and CDR2 is SNEGSKA in the germline V gene (reference sequence). The CDR3 consists of 16 residues. The CDR3 bases are TGCAGTGCCATGCCATTGGGCCCCGGGGGGGTCTACGAGCAGTACTTC. This sequence encodes CSAMPLGPGGVYEQYF.

The rearrangement links TRBV3-1 to TRBJ1-5; 10 nucleotides agree with TRBD1. Losses at the gene ends were 4 bases for V and 0 bases for J; bases not matched to a gene: 6. Germline V lookup: CDR1 LGHDT, CDR2 YNNKEL (reference sequence). The CDR3 loop spans 17 amino acids. The CDR3: CASSPGQGIPSNQPQHF. Here the CDR3 DNA reads TGTGCCAGCAGCCCGGGACAGGGGATTCCTAGCAATCAGCCCCAGCATTTT.

The chain uses TRBV19 and TRBJ1-5; D is uncertain. The CDR3 is 15 residues long. V was clipped by 3 bases and J by 5 bases, with 14 bases between them. Germline V gene lookup returns CDR1 LNHDA and CDR2 SQIVND (reference sequence). CDR3 amino acids: CASSINGVQDQPQHF. CDR3 DNA sequence: TGTGCCAGTAGTATTAATGGCGTTCAGGATCAGCCCCAGCATTTT.

The V and J genes are TRBV28 and TRBJ2-1, with 10 bases that match TRBD2. The CDR3 loop spans 16 amino acids. CDR1 is MDHEN, CDR2 SYDVKM, per germline. Unmatched junction bases numbered 14, after V lost 6 bases and J lost 9 bases. CDR3 nucleotide sequence: TGTGCCAGCAGCCCAGGGGCTAGCGGGAGTAAGGGTGAGCAGTTCTTC. It specifies CASSPGASGSKGEQFF.

This clonotype occurred once. The rearrangement uses TRBV25-1 and TRBJ1-2; a possible D gene is TRBD1 (6 bases). V was pared by 5 bases and J by 0 bases, with 13 bases between. The germline CDR1 and CDR2 sequences are MGHDK and SYGVNS. The CDR3 runs to 15 residues. The DNA for the CDR3 is TGTGCCAGCAGTATCGGACAGCTTACTAACTATGGCTACACCTTC. It translates to CASSIGQLTNYGYTF.

V is TRBV18 and J is TRBJ1-1; no firm D call. Germline CDR1 and CDR2: KGHSH and LQKENI. The CDR3 spans 15 residues. The germline V and J ends were trimmed by 3 bases and 0 bases, with 11 bases remaining between them. CDR3 in amino acids: CASSPSDRMNTEAFF. As DNA, the CDR3 is TGTGCCAGCTCACCCAGTGATAGAATGAACACTGAAGCTTTCTTT.

The chain combines TRBV20-1 with TRBJ2-7, with D tentatively TRBD1 (5 bases). There are 14 residues in the CDR3. V lost 5 bases and J lost 5, with 19 bases in between. Looked up from germline, CDR1 is DFQATT and CDR2 is SNEGSKA (reference sequence). The CDR3 sequence is CSAPSRTSPNEQYF. In nucleotides, the CDR3 is TGCAGTGCTCCTTCCCGGACATCACCTAACGAGCAGTACTTC.

This rearrangement joins TRBV12-5 to TRBJ1-1; TRBD1 is a possible D gene (5 bases). Looked up from germline, CDR1 is LGHNT and CDR2 is FRNRAP. The CDR3 length is 15 residues. The V end was cut by 0 bases, the J end by 3 bases, with 11 bases between. The CDR3 loop is CASGLVRTRDTEAFF. CDR3 sequence (DNA): TGTGCTAGTGGTTTGGTACGGACCAGGGACACTGAAGCTTTCTTT.

This rearrangement joins TRBV12-3 or TRBV12-4 to TRBJ2-2, with TRBD1 matching over 7 bases. V was clipped by 6 bases and J by 4 bases; unmatched bases: 5. The CDR3 totals 14 residues. As DNA, the CDR3 is TGTGCCAGCAGGGCAACAGGGGTCACCGGGGAGCTGTTTTTT. Encoded protein: CASRATGVTGELFF.

This clonotype has only one observation. The chain couples TRBV9 to TRBJ1-5; tentatively, D is TRBD1 (6 bases). This CDR3 has 14 amino acids. In germline, CDR1 is SGDLS, CDR2 YYNGEE. Trimming cost V 3 bases and J 2 bases, with 9 bases left between them. This chain's CDR3 is CASSGGHRNQPQHF. CDR3 DNA: TGTGCCAGCAGCGGGGGGCATCGCAATCAGCCCCAGCATTTT.

This chain joins TRBV2 and TRBJ2-1; D is perhaps TRBD1 or TRBD2 (7 bases each). The CDR3 spans 13 residues. The V end lost 6 bases, the J end lost 10 bases, and 16 bases lay between the germline ends. Germline values: CDR1 SNHLY, CDR2 FYNNEI. DNA for the CDR3: TGTGCCAGCAGGACCGGCAGGGGGGGGGAGCAGTTCTTC. As protein: CASRTGRGGEQFF. Together with reference TRBV2 and TRBJ2-1, the CDR3 gives the full variable domain: EPEVTQTPSHQVTQMGQEVILRCVPISNHLYFYWYRQILGQKVEFLVSFYNNEISEKSEIFDDQFSVERPDGSNFTLKIRSTKLEDSAMYFCASRTGRGGEQFFGPGTRLTVL.

In its sample, this clonotype was seen once. This chain links TRBV12-3 or TRBV12-4 with TRBJ1-2; D gene ambiguous. V was pared by 2 bases and J by 7 bases, with 11 bases between. The CDR3 consists of 13 residues. CDR3 coding DNA: TGTGCCAGCAGTTTACCACTTAATTTTGGCTACACCTTC. Translation gives CASSLPLNFGYTF.

The chain couples TRBV2 to TRBJ1-5; 7 bases fit TRBD1. Unmatched junction bases numbered 7, after V lost 2 bases and J lost 6 bases. The CDR3 loop spans 15 amino acids. Germline lookup yields CDR1 SNHLY and CDR2 FYNNEI. This chain's CDR3 is CASSETAGGTQPQHF. The CDR3, as DNA: TGTGCCAGCAGTGAAACGGCAGGGGGTACTCAGCCCCAGCATTTT. The full variable domain, with the rest looked up from reference TRBV2 and TRBJ1-5, is EPEVTQTPSHQVTQMGQEVILRCVPISNHLYFYWYRQILGQKVEFLVSFYNNEISEKSEIFDDQFSVERPDGSNFTLKIRSTKLEDSAMYFCASSETAGGTQPQHFGDGTRLSIL.

The V and J genes are TRBV20-1 and TRBJ2-7; 7 positions agree with TRBD2. Germline CDR1 DFQATT, CDR2 SNEGSKA (reference sequence). V lost 4 bases and J lost 0; bases outside the gene matches: 9. The CDR3 consists of 15 residues. CDR3 region: CSATGNGTTSYEQYF. The CDR3 DNA reads TGCAGTGCTACAGGGAACGGGACTACCTCCTACGAGCAGTACTTC.

This chain joins TRBV6-2 or TRBV6-3 and TRBJ1-2; TRBD1 agrees at 7 bases. The V and J ends lost 2 bases and 9 bases, in that order; junction bases with no gene match: 6. Per the germline V gene, CDR1 is MNHEY and CDR2 is SVGEGT. This CDR3 is 13 amino acids long. CDR3 in DNA: TGTGCCAGCAGTTACCGACAGGGCTCTCGCTACACCTTC. As protein: CASSYRQGSRYTF.

This sequence joins TRBV5-4 and TRBJ2-3; D is uncertain. This CDR3 region has 12 residues. The V end was cut by 2 bases, the J end by 4 bases, with 5 bases between. Per the germline V gene, CDR1 is SGHNT and CDR2 is YYREEE (reference sequence). The CDR3 DNA follows: TGTGCCAGCAGCTTTACGGCAGATACGCAGTATTTT. It encodes CASSFTADTQYF.

The chain is built from TRBV7-9 and TRBJ2-4; D possibly corresponds to TRBD2 (5 bases). The CDR3 loop spans 15 amino acids. Germline lookup yields CDR1 SEHNR and CDR2 FQNEAQ (reference sequence). The ends were cut back, 6 bases at V and 12 bases at J, with 24 bases in the middle. The CDR3 loop reads CASSRRGDPLNDQYF. The CDR3 region has the DNA TGTGCCAGCAGTCGTCGGGGTGACCCATTAAACGATCAGTACTTC.

The chain couples TRBV27 to TRBJ2-7; no definite D call. The CDR3 extends over 13 amino acids. V shed 5 bases and J shed 0 bases, with 8 bases lying between them. Germline CDR1 reads MNHEY; CDR2 reads SMNVEV (reference sequence). CDR3 nucleotide sequence: TGTGCCAGCAGTCGATATTCCTCCTACGAGCAGTACTTC. Its protein is CASSRYSSYEQYF.